A single sample is the source of the 26 T cell receptor beta chains below, sequenced in a study of T cell responses to AZD1222 COVID-19 vaccine. Measured with immunoSEQ multiplex PCR; TCRdb has only the in-frame clones, and not every one. The repertoire holds 24,000 or so clones, with roughly 84% as singletons. The material sequenced was peripheral blood, taken 28 days after the second AZD1222 dose. The receptors were gathered from an adult who received the AZD1222 COVID-19 vaccine.

The gene calls are TRBV28 and TRBJ1-2; no firm D call. The CDR3 is made up of 12 amino acids. V was shortened by 3 bases and J by 8 bases, with 10 bases between the two germline ends. CDR1 is MDHEN and CDR2 is SYDVKM in the germline V gene. CDR3 nucleotides: TGTGCCAGCAGTTTCGGGGAGTTGGGCTACACCTTC. Its translation: CASSFGELGYTF.

The chain employs TRBV10-3 and TRBJ1-6; no clear D. CDR1 ENHRY and CDR2 SYGVKD come from the germline V gene. This CDR3 has 14 amino acids. V gave up 10 bases and J gave up 8 bases, with 18 bases separating them. The CDR3 spells CASKLGRSDSPLHF. The CDR3 DNA sequence: TGTGCCAGCAAGTTAGGTCGCTCGGATTCACCCCTCCACTTT.

This clone is medium-sized within its sample. V gene TRBV27 combines with J gene TRBJ1-2; D is perhaps TRBD1 (6 bases). The length of the CDR3 is 15 residues. V was trimmed by 6 bases and J by 4 bases, leaving 18 bases between them. Germline assignment: CDR1 MNHEY and CDR2 SMNVEV (reference sequence). The CDR3 DNA reads as TGTGCCAGCAGCTCTACGGGACATTTCTTCTATGGCTACACCTTC. Protein product: CASSSTGHFFYGYTF.

The chain employs TRBV19 and TRBJ2-3, with D perhaps matching TRBD1 (5 bases). With 4 bases removed from V and 0 bases from J, the gap between germline ends came to 8 bases. The V gene's germline CDR1 is LNHDA and CDR2 SQIVND (reference sequence). The CDR3 loop spans 14 amino acids. The CDR3 nucleotides read TGTGCCAGTAGTAAACGACAGAGCACAGATACGCAGTATTTT. As protein: CASSKRQSTDTQYF. The whole variable domain, remainder taken from reference TRBV19 and TRBJ2-3, is DGGITQSPKYLFRKEGQNVTLSCEQNLNHDAMYWYRQDPGQGLRLIYYSQIVNDFQKGDIAEGYSVSREKKESFPLTVTSAQKNPTAFYLCASSKRQSTDTQYFGPGTRLTVL.

The chain couples TRBV29-1 to TRBJ2-7, with TRBD1 matching over 7 bases. This CDR3 spans 12 amino acids. Germline CDR1 is SQVTM and CDR2 is ANQGSEA. V shed 5 bases, J shed 1 base, and the junction held 2 bases outside the gene matches. CDR3 in DNA: TGCAGCGTTCGGACAGGTTCCTACGAGCAGTACTTC. Encoded protein: CSVRTGSYEQYF.

V gene TRBV19 combines with J gene TRBJ1-1, with D maybe TRBD1 (5 bases). V was trimmed by 2 bases and J by 1 base, leaving 5 bases between them. Germline V gives CDR1 LNHDA, CDR2 SQIVND (reference sequence). The CDR3 consists of 13 residues. This CDR3 is CASSITGNTEAFF. The CDR3 DNA reads TGTGCCAGTAGTATAACAGGGAACACTGAAGCTTTCTTT.

This sequence joins TRBV24-1 and TRBJ2-5, with a possible D match to TRBD1 (5 bases). Trimming took 3 bases from V and 4 from J, leaving 11 bases between them. Germline lookup yields CDR1 KGHDR and CDR2 SFDVKD. The CDR3 runs to 14 residues. DNA for the CDR3: TGTGCCACCAGTGATCAGGGTGGATCAGAGACCCAGTACTTC. It specifies CATSDQGGSETQYF.

The rearrangement links TRBV7-2 to TRBJ2-7; 9 bases line up with TRBD2. V gave up 4 bases and J gave up 2 bases; unmatched junction bases: 6. This CDR3 contains 15 residues. Germline CDR1 SGHTA, CDR2 FQGNSA. CDR3 in amino acids: CASSSLAGVAYEQYF. The CDR3 coding sequence is TGTGCCAGCAGCTCCTTAGCGGGAGTAGCCTACGAGCAGTACTTC. The whole variable domain, filled in from reference TRBV7-2 and TRBJ2-7, reads GAGVSQSPSNKVTEKGKDVELRCDPISGHTALYWYRQSLGQGLEFLIYFQGNSAPDKSGLPSDRFSAERTGGSVSTLTIQRTQQEDSAVYLCASSSLAGVAYEQYFGPGTRLTVT.

The chain uses TRBV2 and TRBJ2-5; 9 nucleotides line up with TRBD1. This CDR3 is built from 15 residues. J lost 5 bases, V lost 4 bases, and 8 bases had no gene match. Per germline, CDR1 SNHLY and CDR2 FYNNEI. The CDR3, as DNA: TGTGCCAGCAGTGCCGGAACAGGGGGCTGGGAGACCCAGTACTTC. It is translated as CASSAGTGGWETQYF.

The chain is built from TRBV18 and TRBJ2-4; TRBD1 matches at 8 bases. CDR1 is KGHSH and CDR2 is LQKENI in the germline V gene. CDR3 size: 13 residues. The V and J ends lost 3 bases and 8 bases, in that order; junction bases with no gene match: 3. CDR3 residues: CASSPNRGDIQYF. CDR3 sequence (DNA): TGTGCCAGCTCACCTAACAGGGGGGACATTCAGTACTTC.

The chain links TRBV5-1 to TRBJ1-4; D may be TRBD1 (5 bases). The germline V gene encodes CDR1 SGHRS and CDR2 YFSETQ. The CDR3 runs 15 residues. The germline V and J ends were trimmed by 0 bases and 12 bases, with 18 bases remaining between them. The CDR3, as DNA: TGCGCCAGCAGCTTGGAGGTAGGGACTACGGGGGAACTGTTTTTT. It specifies CASSLEVGTTGELFF. Using reference TRBV5-1 and TRBJ1-4 for the parts outside the CDR3, the full variable domain is KAGVTQTPRYLIKTRGQQVTLSCSPISGHRSVSWYQQTPGQGLQFLFEYFSETQRNKGNFPGRFSGRQFSNSRSEMNVSTLELGDSALYLCASSLEVGTTGELFFGSGTQLSVL.

The chain joins TRBV7-2 to TRBJ2-1, with TRBD2 identical over 8 bases. Germline V lookup: CDR1 SGHTA, CDR2 FQGNSA. V lost 5 bases and J lost 2; bases outside the gene matches: 2. The CDR3 contains 14 residues. CDR3 DNA: TGTGCCAGCAGCCCGGGGGGGGCCTACAATGAGCAGTTCTTC. This gives the protein CASSPGGAYNEQFF.

This chain joins TRBV18 and TRBJ1-3; D unresolved. CDR1 is KGHSH, CDR2 LQKENI, per germline. The ends were cut back, 2 bases at V and 2 bases at J, with 7 bases in the middle. The CDR3 spans 14 residues. CDR3 loop: CASSPDIPGNTIYF. The CDR3 bases are TGTGCCAGCTCACCAGACATCCCTGGAAACACCATATATTTT.

This sequence joins TRBV10-3 and TRBJ1-4; a possible D gene is TRBD1 (5 bases). Germline V gives CDR1 ENHRY, CDR2 SYGVKD. The V end lost 2 bases, the J end lost 8 bases, and 12 bases lay between the germline ends. This CDR3 comprises 14 residues. CDR3 nucleotide sequence: TGTGCCATCAGTGAGAGAGGGGAAGGAGAAAAACTGTTTTTT. Its translation is CAISERGEGEKLFF.

The V and J genes are TRBV7-2 and TRBJ2-7; 13 bases match TRBD2. There are 16 residues in the CDR3. The germline V gene has CDR1 SGHTA and CDR2 FQGNSA. The V and J ends lost 5 bases and 1 base, in that order; junction bases with no gene match: 5. CDR3 protein: CASSVGTSGASYEQYF. The CDR3 DNA reads as TGTGCCAGCAGCGTTGGGACTAGCGGGGCTTCCTACGAGCAGTACTTC.

This sequence joins TRBV29-1 and TRBJ1-4; possibly TRBD1 for D (5 bases). CDR3 size: 11 residues. V lost 1 base, J lost 10 bases, and 7 bases lay in between. Germline CDR1 and CDR2: SQVTM and ANQGSEA. DNA of the CDR3: TGCAGCGTTGAAGTGGGGGGAAAACTGTTTTTT. It is translated as CSVEVGGKLFF.

The rearrangement joins TRBV5-6 to TRBJ2-7; maybe TRBD2 (5 bases). The V end lost 1 base, the J end lost 0 bases, and 8 bases lay between the germline ends. The CDR3 extends over 14 amino acids. The germline CDR1 and CDR2 sequences are SGHDT and YYEEEE. CDR3: CASSLMRVSYEQYF. The CDR3 nucleotides are TGTGCCAGCAGCTTGATGCGGGTCTCCTACGAGCAGTACTTC. Based on the CDR3 plus reference TRBV5-6 and TRBJ2-7, the full variable domain is DAGVTQSPTHLIKTRGQQVTLRCSPKSGHDTVSWYQQALGQGPQFIFQYYEEEERQRGNFPDRFSGHQFPNYSSELNVNALLLGDSALYLCASSLMRVSYEQYFGPGTRLTVT.

This clone was counted between two and nine times. The chain couples TRBV7-9 to TRBJ2-1; TRBD2 matches 7 bases. Germline lookup yields CDR1 SEHNR and CDR2 FQNEAQ (reference sequence). CDR3 length: 14 amino acids. The junction had 6 bases not matched to a gene; V was cut back by 5 bases and J by 5 bases. CDR3 amino acids: CASSVVSGNNEQFF. The CDR3 DNA is TGTGCCAGCAGCGTTGTGAGCGGGAACAATGAGCAGTTCTTC.

The chain couples TRBV9 to TRBJ1-3; tentative D call: TRBD1 (5 bases). The V end lost 0 bases, the J end lost 0 bases, and 7 bases lay between the germline ends. Per germline, CDR1 SGDLS and CDR2 YYNGEE. CDR3 size: 15 residues. The CDR3 loop is CASSVGGTSGNTIYF. CDR3 coding DNA: TGTGCCAGCAGCGTAGGCGGGACCTCTGGAAACACCATATATTTT.

The V call is TRBV25-1, the J call TRBJ1-1; D is possibly TRBD1 (5 bases). V gave up 6 bases and J gave up 3 bases, with 14 bases separating them. The CDR3 length is 14 residues. Germline V lookup: CDR1 MGHDK, CDR2 SYGVNS. CDR3 protein: CASSHRTPYTEAFF. The CDR3 DNA sequence: TGTGCCAGCAGCCATCGGACACCATACACTGAAGCTTTCTTT.

V usage is TRBV15 and J usage is TRBJ2-2, with 7 nucleotides matching TRBD2. The germline V gene has CDR1 LNHNV and CDR2 YYDKDF (reference sequence). The J segment lost 5 bases and the V segment lost 1 base, leaving 7 bases of the junction unmatched. The CDR3 has 16 residues. Here the CDR3 DNA reads TGTGCCACCAGCAGAGTTGGCGGGAGAAAGACCGGGGAGCTGTTTTTT. Its protein product is CATSRVGGRKTGELFF. The variable domain in full, completed from reference TRBV15 and TRBJ2-2, reads DAMVIQNPRYQVTQFGKPVTLSCSQTLNHNVMYWYQQKSSQAPKLLFHYYDKDFNNEADTPDNFQSRRPNTSFCFLDIRSPGLGDTAMYLCATSRVGGRKTGELFFGEGSRLTVL.

The CDR3 protein is CASSPGQVQNTEAFF. The CDR3 DNA is TGTGCCAGTAGTCCGGGACAGGTCCAGAACACTGAAGCTTTCTTT. V gene TRBV19 combines with J gene TRBJ1-1; 8 bases agree with TRBD1. The V gene's germline CDR1 is LNHDA and CDR2 SQIVND (reference sequence). The V segment lost 5 bases and the J segment 1 base; nucleotides outside the gene matches: 6. The CDR3 runs to 15 residues.

The V call is TRBV19, the J call TRBJ2-7; TRBD1 is a possible D gene (6 bases). The V gene lost 3 bases and the J gene lost 2 bases, with 14 bases spanning the gap. The CDR3 is made up of 15 amino acids. CDR1 is LNHDA and CDR2 is SQIVND in the germline V gene (reference sequence). The CDR3 here is CASSMEPGATYEQYF. CDR3 sequence (DNA): TGTGCCAGTAGTATGGAGCCAGGGGCCACCTACGAGCAGTACTTC.

This clone occurred once. The chain joins TRBV7-9 to TRBJ2-1, with D perhaps matching TRBD1 (6 bases). Germline CDR1 reads SEHNR; CDR2 reads FQNEAQ (reference sequence). V lost 5 bases to trimming and J lost 6 bases, with 17 bases between them. There are 15 residues in the CDR3. In nucleotides, the CDR3 is TGTGCCAGCAGCCATAAATACAGGGTTGGCAATGAGCAGTTCTTC. As protein: CASSHKYRVGNEQFF.

The gene calls are TRBV5-1 and TRBJ2-2, with D maybe TRBD2 (5 bases). The CDR3 is 13 residues long. V was clipped by 4 bases and J by 4 bases, with 8 bases between them. CDR1 and CDR2 from the germline V gene are SGHRS and YFSETQ. CDR3 in amino acids: CASSVEGTGELFF. The CDR3 coding sequence is TGCGCCAGCAGCGTTGAGGGCACCGGGGAGCTGTTTTTT.

This chain links TRBV24-1 with TRBJ2-2; possibly TRBD1 or TRBD2 for D (5 bases each). The germline gives CDR1 KGHDR, CDR2 SFDVKD. Trimming left V 1 base short and J 4 bases short, with 12 bases between. CDR3 length: 16 residues. CDR3 sequence (DNA): TGTGCCACCAGTGATTTAGGCTGGGGGAGCACCGGGGAGCTGTTTTTT. Translating it yields CATSDLGWGSTGELFF.